Below, 10 T cell receptor beta chains from the same sample are listed, as sequenced in a study of blood T cell repertoires in COVID-19. The assay was immunoSEQ multiplex PCR, and TCRdb's table has in-frame clones only and misses some. Found here are 270,000 or so clones, 83% of them singletons; the top ten hold approximately 10%. The specimen was peripheral blood. These receptors all stem from a woman between 50 and 59 years old who had recovered from COVID-19.

This clone is a singleton in its sample. In DNA, the CDR3 is TGTGCCACCAGTGATCCTACTAGAGGCCCCGAGCAGTACTTC. Protein sequence: CATSDPTRGPEQYF. The V gene is TRBV24-1, the J gene TRBJ2-7; tentatively, D is TRBD2 (5 bases). This CDR3 is 14 amino acids long. V shed 3 bases and J shed 6 bases, with 14 bases lying between them. Germline CDR1 KGHDR, CDR2 SFDVKD.

This clone has only a few counts. The chain employs TRBV4-3 and TRBJ2-7, with 10 bases identical to TRBD1. The germline V gene has CDR1 LGHNA and CDR2 YSLEER. This CDR3 is built from 14 residues. V lost 5 bases to trimming and J lost 2 bases; unmatched junction nucleotides: 3. Here the CDR3 DNA reads TGCGCCAGCAGCGCGGGACAGGGGCCCTACGAGCAGTACTTC. Its translation is CASSAGQGPYEQYF.

The chain joins TRBV28 to TRBJ1-4; 7 bases fit TRBD1. V trimming: 3 bases; J trimming: 14 bases; junction bases outside the gene matches: 6. The germline CDR1 and CDR2 sequences are MDHEN and SYDVKM. The CDR3 is 12 residues long. The CDR3 nucleotides are TGTGCCAGCAGTTTGGGACAGCTGCGTCTGTTTTTT. Translation gives CASSLGQLRLFF.

The chain links TRBV9 to TRBJ1-1; D ambiguous. This CDR3 is built from 15 residues. Germline CDR1 reads SGDLS; CDR2 reads YYNGEE. V was shortened by 4 bases and J by 10 bases, with 23 bases between the two germline ends. This CDR3 is CASSTRPNPPEGAFF. The CDR3 nucleotides read TGTGCCAGCAGCACCCGTCCGAATCCCCCAGAGGGAGCTTTCTTT.

The V gene is TRBV4-1, the J gene TRBJ1-3, with TRBD1 as a possible D gene (6 bases). V lost 1 base, J lost 0 bases, and 13 bases lay in between. The CDR3 totals 17 residues. The germline V gene has CDR1 MGHRA and CDR2 YSYEKL. CDR3 DNA: TGCGCCAGCAGCCAAGGAGGGGGATTGGGCTCTGGAAACACCATATATTTT. It yields the protein CASSQGGGLGSGNTIYF.

The chain links TRBV7-2 to TRBJ2-1, with a weak D call TRBD2 (5 bases). The germline V gene has CDR1 SGHTA and CDR2 FQGNSA. This CDR3 has 14 residues. V gave up 5 bases and J gave up 6 bases, with 14 bases separating them. CDR3 nucleotides: TGTGCCAGCAGCCCCGACCGGAGGATCAATGAGCAGTTCTTC. Amino acid sequence: CASSPDRRINEQFF.

This clone has a count of ten or more. In DNA form, the CDR3 reads TGTGCCAGCAGCGACGCGACAGGGAACACTGAAGCTTTCTTT. This sequence encodes CASSDATGNTEAFF. The V gene is TRBV11-2, the J gene TRBJ1-1, with a weak D call TRBD1 (6 bases). The CDR3 is 14 amino acids. Deletions cut 5 bases from V and 1 base from J, with 11 bases between. Germline V lookup: CDR1 SGHAT, CDR2 FQNNGV.

V gene TRBV5-1 combines with J gene TRBJ1-5, with D maybe TRBD1 (6 bases). The CDR3 covers 17 residues. Germline V gives CDR1 SGHRS, CDR2 YFSETQ. Trimming pared 4 bases from V and 5 bases from J, leaving 22 bases between. The CDR3 region is CASSQGQNFPPDQPQHF. The CDR3 DNA is TGCGCCAGCAGCCAGGGACAAAATTTTCCCCCCGATCAGCCCCAGCATTTT.

The chain uses TRBV28 and TRBJ1-2; D unclear. V was shortened by 5 bases and J by 4 bases, with 20 bases between the two germline ends. Looked up from germline, CDR1 is MDHEN and CDR2 is SYDVKM. This CDR3 comprises 16 residues. CDR3 residues: CASSPFFQTTTYGYTF. The CDR3 DNA is TGTGCCAGCAGTCCGTTCTTTCAGACAACAACCTATGGCTACACCTTC.

CDR3 sequence reads: CASSSGTGRYEQYF. In DNA form, the CDR3 reads TGTGCCAGCAGCTCCGGGACAGGGCGCTACGAGCAGTACTTC. The chain carries TRBV11-2 and TRBJ2-7; 9 bases align to TRBD1. The CDR3 has 14 amino acids. Germline CDR1 reads SGHAT; CDR2 reads FQNNGV. V trimming: 4 bases; J trimming: 3 bases; junction bases outside the gene matches: 4.